A single sample is the source of the 27 T cell receptor beta chains below, sequenced in a study of CD8 T cells in ankylosing spondylitis. From the 5' RACE reads, TCRdb called clonotypes with MiXCR, one entry per CDR3 protein. The sample holds under 250,000 distinct CDR3 sequences; around 24% are singletons and the top ten take 5% to 8%. Sequenced material: blood, either unsorted or a sorted T cell fraction (not recorded which). The receptor set was obtained from a male donor with ankylosing spondylitis or in good health (not recorded which).

V is TRBV6-5 and J is TRBJ2-1, with TRBD1 identical over 7 bases. CDR3 length: 14 amino acids. J gave up 6 bases and V 2 bases, and 4 bases lay outside the gene matches. Germline CDR1 is MNHEY and CDR2 is SVGAGI. In DNA form, the CDR3 reads TGTGCCAGCAGTTACCGGGCAGGGGGCAATGAGCAGTTCTTC. It encodes CASSYRAGGNEQFF.

This clonotype has only a few counts. J is TRBJ2-7 and V is TRBV20-1, with 8 bases fitting TRBD2. Per the germline V gene, CDR1 is DFQATT and CDR2 is SNEGSKA (reference sequence). The CDR3 totals 13 residues. DNA of the CDR3: TGCAGAGTGGCCGGGACTAGTCCCTACGAGCAGTACTTC. This translates into CRVAGTSPYEQYF.

This clonotype occurred many times. This chain connects TRBV3-1 to TRBJ2-3; a weak D match, TRBD2 (6 bases). Germline lookup yields CDR1 LGHDT and CDR2 YNNKEL (reference sequence). Between the trimmed V and J ends, which lost 5 bases and 6 bases, there was a span of 12 bases. The CDR3 sequence is 13 residues long. CDR3 nucleotides: TGTGCCAGCAGCGGAGGGCGAGGTGATACGCAGTATTTT. It translates to CASSGGRGDTQYF.

The chain recombines TRBV12-3 or TRBV12-4 with TRBJ1-3; D possibly corresponds to TRBD1 (5 bases). This CDR3 contains 15 residues. The V and J ends lost 7 bases and 4 bases respectively, with 17 bases between them. In nucleotides, the CDR3 is TGTGCCAGCACGAGACCAGGGACGGGAGGAAACACCATATATTTT. Protein: CASTRPGTGGNTIYF.

V is TRBV6-5 and J is TRBJ2-7; D call uncertain. Germline CDR1 is MNHEY and CDR2 is SVGAGI. V lost 6 bases and J lost 2, with 8 bases in between. The CDR3 sequence is 12 residues long. As DNA, the CDR3 is TGTGCCAGCAGGACGCCTACCTACGAGCAGTACTTC. Translation gives CASRTPTYEQYF.

This clonotype was recorded at least ten times. The rearrangement uses TRBV21-1 and TRBJ1-1. TRBV21-1 is a pseudogene segment. This CDR3 is built from 16 residues. This CDR3 reads CASSKALRVLGTEAFF. For the CDR3, the DNA is TGTGCCAGCAGCAAAGCGCTAAGGGTTTTAGGCACTGAAGCTTTCTTT.

This clonotype was seen repeatedly, ten times or more. CDR3 amino acids: CASSFSGRTGELFF. The CDR3 DNA reads TGTGCCAGCAGTTTTTCTGGACGGACCGGGGAGCTGTTTTTT. V and J are TRBV28 and TRBJ2-2; no firm D call. The germline V and J ends were trimmed by 3 bases and 5 bases, with 10 bases remaining between them. Germline CDR1 MDHEN, CDR2 SYDVKM. The CDR3 is made up of 14 amino acids.

This clonotype was seen once. The chain is built from TRBV29-1 and TRBJ2-1; the D gene could be TRBD1 or TRBD2 (5 bases each). This CDR3 comprises 13 residues. CDR1 is SQVTM and CDR2 is ANQGSEA in the germline V gene. Deletions cut 4 bases from V and 7 bases from J, with 14 bases between. CDR3 loop: CSVGQGPTNEQFF. The CDR3, as DNA: TGCAGCGTTGGGCAGGGACCGACTAATGAGCAGTTCTTC.

This clonotype turned up a few times. The V and J genes are TRBV20-1 and TRBJ2-3; 8 bases are a match to TRBD2. V dropped 5 bases and J dropped 2; count of bases not matched to a gene: 12. The CDR3 has 16 residues. Germline V CDR1 and CDR2: DFQATT, SNEGSKA (reference sequence). The CDR3 here is CSAGVRLAGHTDTQYF. The CDR3 DNA reads TGCAGTGCTGGCGTTAGGTTAGCGGGGCACACAGATACGCAGTATTTT.

This clonotype was recorded many times. CDR3 sequence (DNA): TGCGCCAGCAGCTGGGGGGGAAACAATGAGCAGTTCTTC. It encodes CASSWGGNNEQFF. The chain combines TRBV5-1 with TRBJ2-1; TRBD2 matches at 7 bases. CDR3 size: 13 residues. J gave up 5 bases and V 3 bases, and 2 bases lay outside the gene matches. CDR1 SGHRS and CDR2 YFSETQ come from the germline V gene.

V and J are TRBV20-1 and TRBJ2-7, with a possible D match to TRBD1 (6 bases). This CDR3 is 15 amino acids long. V was pared by 0 bases and J by 2 bases, with 14 bases between. CDR1 is DFQATT and CDR2 is SNEGSKA in the germline V gene (reference sequence). CDR3 in amino acids: CSARDWDTITYEQYF. The CDR3 nucleotides read TGCAGTGCTAGAGATTGGGACACCATCACCTACGAGCAGTACTTC.

This clonotype appeared a few times. The chain links TRBV12-3 or TRBV12-4 to TRBJ2-5; 8 bases match TRBD2. J was trimmed by 4 bases and V by 7 bases; bases with no gene match: 8. The CDR3 spans 14 residues. The DNA for the CDR3 is TGTGCCAGCACGACCGGGAGGGCCTCAGAGACCCAGTACTTC. Its protein product is CASTTGRASETQYF.

This rearrangement joins TRBV12-3 or TRBV12-4 to TRBJ1-1; D gene ambiguous. V was trimmed by 6 bases and J by 2 bases, leaving 10 bases between them. The CDR3 totals 13 residues. CDR3 sequence: CASSPTDNTEAFF. In DNA form, the CDR3 reads TGTGCCAGCAGCCCGACGGACAACACTGAAGCTTTCTTT.

This clonotype has a count of ten or more. V is TRBV5-1 and J is TRBJ1-5; TRBD1 matches at 7 bases. Germline V CDR1 and CDR2: SGHRS, YFSETQ. The V segment lost 1 base and the J segment 4 bases; nucleotides outside the gene matches: 11. This CDR3 is built from 17 residues. The CDR3 sequence: CASSLRPTGQGNQPQHF. The CDR3 DNA follows: TGCGCCAGCAGCTTGCGCCCGACAGGGCAAGGAAATCAGCCCCAGCATTTT.

This clonotype was recorded only once. The chain couples TRBV29-1 to TRBJ1-1, with a possible D match to TRBD1 (6 bases). The CDR3 totals 13 residues. CDR1 and CDR2 (germline): SQVTM, ANQGSEA. V was shortened by 3 bases and J by 10 bases, with 18 bases between the two germline ends. The CDR3 DNA follows: TGCAGCGTTGACATAGGTGGAGGGACAACAGCTTTCTTT. It encodes CSVDIGGGTTAFF.

V is TRBV6-1 and J is TRBJ2-3; TRBD2 agrees at 10 bases. The CDR3 has 15 amino acids. Per the germline V gene, CDR1 is MNHNS and CDR2 is SASEGT. Trimming took 6 bases from V and 4 from J; bases not matched to a gene: 7. The CDR3 sequence: CASRPSGRGSDTQYF. The CDR3 region has the DNA TGTGCCAGCAGACCAAGCGGGAGGGGTTCAGATACGCAGTATTTT.

Many counts were recorded for this clonotype. The rearrangement uses TRBV6-2 or TRBV6-3 and TRBJ2-5, with no clear D. The length of the CDR3 is 12 residues. Trimming removed 4 bases from V and 1 base from J, with 4 bases in between. Germline V gene data show CDR1 as MNHEY and CDR2 as SVGEGT. CDR3 loop: CASSWTQETQYF. The CDR3 region has the DNA TGTGCCAGCAGTTGGACCCAAGAGACCCAGTACTTC.

This chain links TRBV9 with TRBJ2-7; the D gene is possibly TRBD2 (6 bases). Germline V lookup: CDR1 SGDLS, CDR2 YYNGEE. The CDR3 runs to 15 residues. Between the trimmed V and J ends, which lost 2 bases and 3 bases, there was a span of 15 bases. The CDR3 DNA is TGTGCCAGCAGCGTCGGTGATCGGGAGATCTACGAGCAGTACTTC. It translates to CASSVGDREIYEQYF. Filled out from reference TRBV9 and TRBJ2-7, the complete variable domain reads DSGVTQTPKHLITATGQRVTLRCSPRSGDLSVYWYQQSLDQGLQFLIQYYNGEERAKGNILERFSAQQFPDLHSELNLSSLELGDSALYFCASSVGDREIYEQYFGPGTRLTVT.

The table lists this clonotype with a few counts. The chain recombines TRBV7-2 with TRBJ2-3; D unclear. This CDR3 spans 12 amino acids. Germline lookup yields CDR1 SGHTA and CDR2 FQGNSA. Trimming took 9 bases from V and 0 from J, leaving 7 bases between them. The DNA for the CDR3 is TGTGCCAGTGCGCTGAGCACAGATACGCAGTATTTT. Translated, it gives CASALSTDTQYF.

The gene calls are TRBV29-1 and TRBJ2-5, with 8 bases identical to TRBD2. CDR1 is SQVTM, CDR2 ANQGSEA, per germline. CDR3 length equals 12 residues. The V gene end was trimmed by 7 bases and the J gene end by 6 bases; junction bases not matched to a gene: 7. CDR3 nucleotide sequence: TGCAGCGCCGGGCGGGGGGCGAAGACCCAGTACTTC. This translates into CSAGRGAKTQYF.

This clonotype was seen repeatedly, ten times or more. The gene calls are TRBV3-1 and TRBJ2-1; the match to TRBD2 covers 7 bases. Germline V gene sequence: CDR1 LGHDT, CDR2 YNNKEL (reference sequence). The trim removed 4 bases at V and 7 bases at J, leaving 10 bases unmatched. The CDR3 length is 15 residues. DNA for the CDR3: TGTGCCAGCAGCCCCGGCGGACTAGTGGGGAATGAGCAGTTCTTC. Its protein product is CASSPGGLVGNEQFF.

The chain links TRBV4-1 to TRBJ2-7, with 8 bases identical to TRBD1. This CDR3 region has 15 residues. CDR1 is MGHRA, CDR2 YSYEKL, per germline. Losses at the gene ends were 4 bases for V and 5 bases for J; bases not matched to a gene: 10. CDR3 protein: CASSLQPDRDNEQYF. The CDR3 bases are TGCGCCAGCAGCCTTCAACCGGACAGGGACAACGAGCAGTACTTC.

V is TRBV3-1 and J is TRBJ2-1, with 12 nucleotides matching TRBD2. This CDR3 has 16 residues. Losses at the gene ends were 3 bases for V and 12 bases for J; bases not matched to a gene: 12. Germline assignment: CDR1 LGHDT and CDR2 YNNKEL (reference sequence). DNA of the CDR3: TGTGCCAGCAGCCAGGGCTCCTCTAGCGGGAGGGCCTCGCAGTTCTTC. It codes for CASSQGSSSGRASQFF.

The table lists this clonotype with many counts. V usage is TRBV5-1 and J usage is TRBJ2-7; D unresolved. CDR3 length: 16 amino acids. V was shortened by 0 bases and J by 2 bases, with 15 bases between the two germline ends. Germline V gene lookup returns CDR1 SGHRS and CDR2 YFSETQ. DNA for the CDR3: TGCGCCAGCAGCTTGGCCGATGCACAGAAAACCTACGAGCAGTACTTC. Its protein product is CASSLADAQKTYEQYF. The whole variable domain, remainder taken from reference TRBV5-1 and TRBJ2-7, is KAGVTQTPRYLIKTRGQQVTLSCSPISGHRSVSWYQQTPGQGLQFLFEYFSETQRNKGNFPGRFSGRQFSNSRSEMNVSTLELGDSALYLCASSLADAQKTYEQYFGPGTRLTVT.

This clonotype occurred a few times. The chain combines TRBV7-9 with TRBJ2-5; a weak D match, TRBD2 (5 bases). The germline V gene encodes CDR1 SEHNR and CDR2 FQNEAQ (reference sequence). V gave up 4 bases and J gave up 3 bases, with 9 bases separating them. The CDR3 has 13 residues. Here the CDR3 DNA reads TGTGCCAGCAGCTCCAGCGGAGAAGAGACCCAGTACTTC. Translating gives CASSSSGEETQYF.

On this clonotype: A much larger clonotype is one base distant, so this may be a read error. This sequence joins TRBV20-1 and TRBJ2-3; D is perhaps TRBD2 (6 bases). The ends were cut back, 5 bases at V and 6 bases at J, with 9 bases in the middle. This CDR3 comprises 11 residues. The V gene's germline CDR1 is DFQATT and CDR2 SNEGSKA (reference sequence). CDR3: CSAGGRDTQYF. The CDR3, as DNA: TGCAGTGCTGGGGGGAGGGATACGCAGTATTTT.

The rearrangement joins TRBV10-3 to TRBJ2-7; unclear D gene. Germline assignment: CDR1 ENHRY and CDR2 SYGVKD. The CDR3 is 12 amino acids. The V gene lost 3 bases and the J gene lost 4 bases, with 7 bases spanning the gap. The CDR3 protein is CAISDSPYEQYF. As DNA, the CDR3 is TGTGCCATCAGTGACTCACCTTACGAGCAGTACTTC.